Listed below are T cell receptor beta chains from one sample, sequenced in a study of identical twins. TCRdb reprocessed the 5' RACE reads with MiXCR, giving one entry per CDR3 protein. The sample shows 450,000 to 650,000 distinct CDR3 sequences, 13% to 15% of them seen only once. This sample also appeared in a second study, on yellow fever vaccine responses in identical twins.

The source material was CD4+ T cells sorted from blood. Receptors were obtained from a woman between 18 and 29 years old in good health. Each CDR3 is given with its conserved first and last residue. The order of the fields is CDR3 DNA, CDR3 protein, J gene, clone size, V gene, D gene. The D gene is left open where the match is weak. Only some rows state a clone size, as once, few, many or a class for expanded clones.

CDR3nt: TGTGCCAGCATGGGAGTGGGAAGCAGGGTCGATGAGCAGTTCTTC; CDR3aa: CASMGVGSRVDEQFF; j_gene: TRBJ2-1; abundance: few; v_gene: TRBV6-1; d_gene: .
CDR3nt: TGTGCCAGCAGTTACAACAGGGATGGCGAGACCCAGTACTTC; CDR3aa: CASSYNRDGETQYF; j_gene: TRBJ2-5; abundance: .; v_gene: TRBV6-5; d_gene: .
CDR3nt: TGCGCCAGCAGTGCATTACCCTCATTTATGAATACGCAGTATTTT; CDR3aa: CASSALPSFMNTQYF; j_gene: TRBJ2-3; abundance: .; v_gene: TRBV5-1; d_gene: .
CDR3nt: TGCGCCAGCAGCTTAGAAGAAGCAACTAATGAAAAACTGTTTTTT; CDR3aa: CASSLEEATNEKLFF; j_gene: TRBJ1-4; abundance: many; v_gene: TRBV5-1; d_gene: .
CDR3nt: TGTGCCAGTAGTATGGGGACAGATACGCAGTATTTT; CDR3aa: CASSMGTDTQYF; j_gene: TRBJ2-3; abundance: .; v_gene: TRBV19; d_gene: .
CDR3nt: TGTGCCATCAGTGACCAAATCATGGGGGAGACCCAGTACTTC; CDR3aa: CAISDQIMGETQYF; j_gene: TRBJ2-5; abundance: few; v_gene: TRBV10-3; d_gene: .
CDR3nt: TGTGCCAGCAGCTCGGGGTTCCAAGAGACCCAGTACTTC; CDR3aa: CASSSGFQETQYF; j_gene: TRBJ2-5; abundance: few; v_gene: TRBV11-2; d_gene: .
CDR3nt: TGTGCCAGCAAACGACTAGCTAGCACAGATACGCAGTATTTT; CDR3aa: CASKRLASTDTQYF; j_gene: TRBJ2-3; abundance: few; v_gene: TRBV2; d_gene: TRBD2
CDR3nt: TGCGCCAGCAGCCAAGATAATGCCGGGACAGAGTACTTC; CDR3aa: CASSQDNAGTEYF; j_gene: TRBJ2-4; abundance: many; v_gene: TRBV4-1; d_gene: TRBD1
CDR3nt: TGTGCCACCAGAAACAGGAACACTGAAGCTTTCTTT; CDR3aa: CATRNRNTEAFF; j_gene: TRBJ1-1; abundance: .; v_gene: TRBV24-1; d_gene: .
CDR3nt: TGTGCCAGCAGCCGCTCGGGAGGGGCAGGTGGGACCCAGTACTTC; CDR3aa: CASSRSGGAGGTQYF; j_gene: TRBJ2-5; abundance: .; v_gene: TRBV5-8; d_gene: TRBD2
CDR3nt: TGTGCCAGCTCATCCGGAGGTGTCAGAAACTATGGCTACACCTTC; CDR3aa: CASSSGGVRNYGYTF; j_gene: TRBJ1-2; abundance: .; v_gene: TRBV18; d_gene: .
CDR3nt: TGTGCCAGCAGCCACAAAGTTGGGGACAGGCGGGACACTGAAGCTTTCTTT; CDR3aa: CASSHKVGDRRDTEAFF; j_gene: TRBJ1-1; abundance: few; v_gene: TRBV14; d_gene: TRBD1
CDR3nt: TGTGCCAGCAGGCCCGAGTTGGGACAGGGGGGTGATTGGACTGAAGCTTTCTTT; CDR3aa: CASRPELGQGGDWTEAFF; j_gene: TRBJ1-1; abundance: few; v_gene: TRBV11-1; d_gene: TRBD1
CDR3nt: TGTGCCAGCAGCTTAGCTGCGGTTGGGTATGGCTACACCTTC; CDR3aa: CASSLAAVGYGYTF; j_gene: TRBJ1-2; abundance: many; v_gene: TRBV7-9; d_gene: .
CDR3nt: TGTGCCAGCATCCTTAGGACACGCCTCAGCACAGATACGCAGTATTTT; CDR3aa: CASILRTRLSTDTQYF; j_gene: TRBJ2-3; abundance: .; v_gene: TRBV7-3; d_gene: .